The 10 T cell receptor beta chains listed next were all sequenced from one sample in a study of blood T cell repertoires in COVID-19. Only in-frame clones appear in the TCRdb table, and some are missing; sequencing was by immunoSEQ multiplex PCR. The sample yields roughly 67,000 clones, 88% seen once. Specimen: peripheral blood. The source of these receptors is a woman aged 55-70 years with acute or convalescent COVID-19.

The chain joins TRBV28 to TRBJ1-2; 7 bases align to TRBD1. The CDR3 covers 13 residues. V dropped 5 bases and J dropped 4; count of bases not matched to a gene: 4. Germline CDR1 and CDR2: MDHEN and SYDVKM. CDR3 amino acids: CASSTRGPYGYTF. As DNA, the CDR3 is TGTGCCAGCAGTACGAGGGGGCCCTATGGCTACACCTTC.

The J gene is TRBJ1-3, the V gene TRBV5-1; tentative D call: TRBD1 (6 bases). Germline-derived CDR1 and CDR2 are SGHRS and YFSETQ. The CDR3 is 18 amino acids. Trimming left V 0 bases short and J 1 base short, with 17 bases between. DNA for the CDR3: TGCGCCAGCAGCTTGGCAGGGGACCCTGCCGTTTCTGGAAACACCATATATTTT. Protein: CASSLAGDPAVSGNTIYF.

CDR3 residues: CASSTGTGENGETQYF. CDR3 bases: TGTGCCAGCAGCACCGGGACAGGGGAGAATGGAGAGACCCAGTACTTC. The chain carries TRBV7-9 and TRBJ2-5; 10 nucleotides match TRBD1. Germline CDR1 and CDR2: SEHNR and FQNEAQ (reference sequence). The J segment lost 4 bases and the V segment lost 5 bases, leaving 10 bases of the junction unmatched. The CDR3 loop spans 16 amino acids.

This sequence joins TRBV6-5 and TRBJ2-3; 10 nucleotides align to TRBD1. CDR1 and CDR2 (germline): MNHEY, SVGAGI. The length of the CDR3 is 13 residues. V gave up 6 bases and J gave up 4 bases; unmatched junction bases: 1. The CDR3 reads CASRTGGADTQYF. The CDR3 DNA sequence: TGTGCCAGCAGGACAGGGGGCGCAGATACGCAGTATTTT.

The genes are TRBV19 and TRBJ2-2; D is unclear. Per germline, CDR1 LNHDA and CDR2 SQIVND (reference sequence). There are 14 residues in the CDR3. The ends were cut back, 5 bases at V and 0 bases at J, with 7 bases in the middle. CDR3 in amino acids: CASSLTTNTGELFF. The CDR3 bases are TGTGCCAGTAGTTTAACTACGAACACCGGGGAGCTGTTTTTT.

The chain employs TRBV6-6 and TRBJ2-1, with 7 bases identical to TRBD1. Germline V lookup: CDR1 MNHNY, CDR2 SVGAGI (reference sequence). The CDR3 has 14 amino acids. The trim removed 8 bases at V and 2 bases at J, leaving 6 bases unmatched. The CDR3 DNA is TGTGCCAGCCAGGGGGATGGGACCTACAATGAGCAGTTCTTC. Translation gives CASQGDGTYNEQFF.

This clone was counted once. This chain joins TRBV6-5 and TRBJ1-1, with D perhaps matching TRBD1 (6 bases). This CDR3 has 14 residues. V lost 6 bases and J lost 3, with 14 bases in between. Germline lookup yields CDR1 MNHEY and CDR2 SVGAGI. CDR3 loop: CASRGRAGDTEAFF. The CDR3 coding sequence is TGTGCCAGCAGGGGGAGGGCAGGGGACACTGAAGCTTTCTTT.

The chain carries TRBV24-1 and TRBJ2-3; tentatively, D is TRBD2 (6 bases). Trimming stripped 5 bases from V and 3 bases from J, with 8 bases between. Looked up from germline, CDR1 is KGHDR and CDR2 is SFDVKD. The CDR3 has 13 residues. The CDR3 here is CATSGGGTDTQYF. The DNA of the CDR3 is TGTGCCACCAGTGGGGGAGGAACAGATACGCAGTATTTT.

The chain has TRBV12-5 and TRBJ1-1; unclear D gene. The CDR3 has 13 amino acids. V lost 6 bases and J 4 bases, leaving 12 bases between the germline ends. Germline V gene lookup returns CDR1 LGHNT and CDR2 FRNRAP. The CDR3 is CASGLQRRTEAFF. For the CDR3, the DNA is TGTGCTAGTGGACTACAGCGGCGCACTGAAGCTTTCTTT.

The rearrangement uses TRBV5-1 and TRBJ2-3; D gene unclear. V lost 5 bases and J lost 1, with 5 bases in between. The CDR3 has 12 residues. Looked up from germline, CDR1 is SGHRS and CDR2 is YFSETQ. In DNA, the CDR3 is TGCGCCAGCAGTCGTGGCACAGATACGCAGTATTTT. This translates into CASSRGTDTQYF.